A single sample is the source of the 27 T cell receptor beta chains below, sequenced in a study of OX40 agonist ivuxolimab in advanced cancers. Clones were sequenced by immunoSEQ multiplex PCR, and TCRdb holds only the in-frame ones, with some missing. The table lists fewer than 60,000 clones, almost 80% of them singletons. The sequenced sample was CD4+ or CD8+ T cells sorted from blood, obtained in a trial of the OX40 agonist ivuxolimab. Receptor source: an adult with an advanced solid tumor such as melanoma, head and neck, liver or kidney cancer.

This clone occurred once. V gene TRBV7-8 combines with J gene TRBJ2-1; 8 nucleotides align to TRBD2. The germline V gene encodes CDR1 SGHVS and CDR2 FQNEAQ. The CDR3 covers 15 residues. The V and J ends lost 4 bases and 6 bases, in that order; junction bases with no gene match: 8. The CDR3 spells CASSSTSGSRNEQFF. DNA for the CDR3: TGTGCCAGCAGCTCGACGAGCGGGAGCCGCAATGAGCAGTTCTTC. Looking up the rest from reference TRBV7-8 and TRBJ2-1 gives the full variable domain: GAGVSQSPRYKVAKRGQDVALRCDPISGHVSLFWYQQALGQGPEFLTYFQNEAQLDKSGLPSDRFFAERPEGSVSTLKIQRTQQEDSAVYLCASSSTSGSRNEQFFGPGTRLTVL.

The chain links TRBV9 to TRBJ2-7, with D possibly called TRBD1 or TRBD2 (6 bases each). V was clipped by 1 base and J by 5 bases, with 10 bases between them. The germline V gene has CDR1 SGDLS and CDR2 YYNGEE. CDR3 length: 13 amino acids. The CDR3 DNA reads as TGTGCCAGCAGCGTATCCGGGGGCGACGAGCAGTACTTC. Protein sequence: CASSVSGGDEQYF.

The count of this clone is one. This chain joins TRBV7-6 and TRBJ1-3; D call uncertain. The CDR3 consists of 15 residues. V lost 6 bases and J lost 0, with 12 bases in between. Germline-derived CDR1 and CDR2 are SGHVS and FNYEAQ. CDR3 protein: CASSFGYGSGNTIYF. In DNA, the CDR3 is TGTGCCAGCAGTTTCGGTTATGGCTCTGGAAACACCATATATTTT.

The V gene is TRBV5-1, the J gene TRBJ1-3; the D is unclear. The germline V gene has CDR1 SGHRS and CDR2 YFSETQ. The CDR3 consists of 16 residues. V was shortened by 0 bases and J by 0 bases, with 10 bases between the two germline ends. CDR3 bases: TGCGCCAGCAGCTTGGGTGGGGAGAGCTCTGGAAACACCATATATTTT. It translates to CASSLGGESSGNTIYF.

This rearrangement joins TRBV9 to TRBJ2-7; 9 bases line up with TRBD2. V was pared by 0 bases and J by 2 bases, with 6 bases of the junction left unmatched. Germline V gives CDR1 SGDLS, CDR2 YYNGEE. This CDR3 has 16 amino acids. The CDR3 DNA reads TGTGCCAGCAGCGTAGGCCCCCTAGCGGGACCCTACGAGCAGTACTTC. This codes for CASSVGPLAGPYEQYF. The variable domain in full, with the rest retrieved from reference TRBV9 and TRBJ2-7, is DSGVTQTPKHLITATGQRVTLRCSPRSGDLSVYWYQQSLDQGLQFLIQYYNGEERAKGNILERFSAQQFPDLHSELNLSSLELGDSALYFCASSVGPLAGPYEQYFGPGTRLTVT.

The chain employs TRBV7-6 and TRBJ2-7; D is perhaps TRBD1 (6 bases). Trimming took 1 base from V and 0 from J, leaving 10 bases between them. The CDR3 loop spans 15 amino acids. Germline lookup yields CDR1 SGHVS and CDR2 FNYEAQ. CDR3 amino acids: CASSLGDKASYEQYF. CDR3 DNA sequence: TGTGCCAGCAGCTTAGGGGACAAAGCCTCCTACGAGCAGTACTTC.

V and J are TRBV30 and TRBJ1-4; D is possibly TRBD1 (5 bases). This CDR3 comprises 13 residues. Germline CDR1 reads GTSNPN; CDR2 reads SVGIG (reference sequence). Trimming removed 0 bases at V and 8 bases at J, with 10 bases between. The CDR3 loop reads CAWSVYEGEKLFF. The CDR3 DNA sequence: TGTGCCTGGAGTGTTTACGAGGGGGAAAAACTGTTTTTT.

This chain uses TRBV2 with TRBJ1-4; 8 bases are shared with TRBD1. The CDR3 length is 16 residues. CDR1 SNHLY and CDR2 FYNNEI come from the germline V gene. J lost 8 bases, V lost 6 bases, and 14 bases had no gene match. The CDR3 DNA reads TGTGCCAGCAGAACAGCCCGGACAGGGCCAGGAGAAAAACTGTTTTTT. It is translated as CASRTARTGPGEKLFF.

The chain joins TRBV4-3 to TRBJ2-1, with D possibly TRBD2 on 5 matching bases. The germline V gene encodes CDR1 LGHNA and CDR2 YSLEER. The CDR3 length is 16 residues. With 1 base removed from V and 8 bases from J, the gap between germline ends came to 18 bases. CDR3 region: CASSQAQSSISDEQFF. The CDR3, as DNA: TGCGCCAGCAGCCAAGCCCAATCTAGCATAAGCGATGAGCAGTTCTTC.

This clone occurred once. Other DNA sequences within the sample encode an identical CDR3. V and J are TRBV7-2 and TRBJ2-1, with 9 bases lining up with TRBD1. V gave up 3 bases and J gave up 1 base; unmatched junction bases: 1. Germline assignment: CDR1 SGHTA and CDR2 FQGNSA. This CDR3 has 15 residues. CDR3 DNA: TGTGCCAGCAGCTTGACAGGGGGGTCCTACAATGAGCAGTTCTTC. It codes for CASSLTGGSYNEQFF. The whole variable domain, filled in from reference TRBV7-2 and TRBJ2-1, reads GAGVSQSPSNKVTEKGKDVELRCDPISGHTALYWYRQSLGQGLEFLIYFQGNSAPDKSGLPSDRFSAERTGGSVSTLTIQRTQQEDSAVYLCASSLTGGSYNEQFFGPGTRLTVL.

The V gene is TRBV7-9, the J gene TRBJ1-2; D gene ambiguous. The germline V and J ends were trimmed by 3 bases and 8 bases, with 10 bases remaining between them. The CDR3 runs 12 residues. Germline lookup yields CDR1 SEHNR and CDR2 FQNEAQ (reference sequence). CDR3 coding DNA: TGTGCCAGCAGCTTTGGGGAAGCGGGCTACACCTTC. Its translation is CASSFGEAGYTF.

The chain joins TRBV2 to TRBJ2-5; unclear D gene. This CDR3 has 11 amino acids. CDR1 is SNHLY and CDR2 is FYNNEI in the germline V gene. V shed 6 bases and J shed 0 bases, with 2 bases lying between them. Here the CDR3 DNA reads TGTGCCAGCAGGTACCAAGAGACCCAGTACTTC. It encodes CASRYQETQYF. Full variable domain (remainder filled in from reference TRBV2 and TRBJ2-5): EPEVTQTPSHQVTQMGQEVILRCVPISNHLYFYWYRQILGQKVEFLVSFYNNEISEKSEIFDDQFSVERPDGSNFTLKIRSTKLEDSAMYFCASRYQETQYFGPGTRLLVL.

The chain joins TRBV5-1 to TRBJ1-2, with 7 bases aligning to TRBD1. From germline, CDR1 is SGHRS and CDR2 YFSETQ. V shed 4 bases and J 6 bases; nucleotides not matched to a gene: 6. The CDR3 spans 13 residues. CDR3 sequence: CASSASRGHGYTF. The DNA of the CDR3 is TGCGCCAGCAGCGCCTCGAGGGGGCATGGCTACACCTTC.

This rearrangement joins TRBV7-2 to TRBJ2-1; D might be TRBD2 (6 bases). This CDR3 contains 15 residues. Germline CDR1 reads SGHTA; CDR2 reads FQGNSA. V shed 6 bases and J shed 2 bases, with 14 bases lying between them. This CDR3 reads CASRKLATPYNEQFF. The CDR3 coding sequence is TGTGCCAGCAGGAAACTAGCCACCCCCTACAATGAGCAGTTCTTC.

This clone was observed a handful of times. The V gene is TRBV7-2, the J gene TRBJ1-4; D is possibly TRBD1 (6 bases). The CDR3 loop spans 16 amino acids. CDR1 and CDR2 from the germline V gene are SGHTA and FQGNSA. The V gene lost 1 base and the J gene lost 7 bases, with 16 bases spanning the gap. The CDR3 nucleotides read TGTGCCAGCAGCTTAGTCTCGGGGGCGATTTCTGAAAAACTGTTTTTT. The encoded protein is CASSLVSGAISEKLFF.

The rearrangement joins TRBV5-1 to TRBJ1-1; no reliable D call. The CDR3 spans 15 residues. The V end was cut by 2 bases, the J end by 9 bases, with 20 bases between. The germline CDR1 and CDR2 sequences are SGHRS and YFSETQ. CDR3 nucleotides: TGCGCCAGCAGCTTCTCTTTGAGAACTTCTTACAAAGCTTTCTTT. Translating it yields CASSFSLRTSYKAFF.

The chain links TRBV14 to TRBJ2-5; 7 bases line up with TRBD2. Germline CDR1 SGHDN, CDR2 FVKESK. V dropped 1 base and J dropped 1; count of bases not matched to a gene: 6. CDR3 length: 16 residues. The CDR3 here is CASSQGVTSAQETQYF. Written as DNA, the CDR3 is TGTGCCAGCAGCCAAGGAGTAACTAGCGCCCAAGAGACCCAGTACTTC.

CDR3 loop: CASSQHLAPRPAKNIQYF. The DNA of the CDR3 is TGCGCCAGCAGCCAGCACCTAGCGCCCCGTCCAGCCAAAAACATTCAGTACTTC. V is TRBV4-1 and J is TRBJ2-4, with TRBD2 as a possible D gene (6 bases). The V gene lost 3 bases and the J gene lost 0 bases, with 18 bases spanning the gap. This CDR3 has 18 amino acids. Germline loops: CDR1 MGHRA, CDR2 YSYEKL.

V is TRBV11-2 and J is TRBJ1-1, with D unclear. Germline values: CDR1 SGHAT, CDR2 FQNNGV. Trimming took off 5 bases at V and 3 bases at J, with 13 bases between the two ends. CDR3 size: 14 residues. DNA of the CDR3: TGTGCCAGCAGCCCCGGGCCTGAATACACTGAAGCTTTCTTT. Translated, it gives CASSPGPEYTEAFF.

CDR3 coding DNA: TGTGCCAGCAGTTTATACAGTGGACAGCAGTTCTTC. Encoded protein: CASSLYSGQQFF. The rearrangement links TRBV27 to TRBJ2-1; D is unclear. With 1 base removed from V and 11 bases from J, the gap between germline ends came to 9 bases. Looked up from germline, CDR1 is MNHEY and CDR2 is SMNVEV (reference sequence). The CDR3 loop spans 12 amino acids.

The chain joins TRBV6-1 to TRBJ1-1; no reliable D call. Trimming removed 0 bases from V and 1 base from J, with 15 bases in between. This CDR3 contains 17 residues. Germline assignment: CDR1 MNHNS and CDR2 SASEGT. The CDR3 spells CASSEARVAIGNTEAFF. The CDR3 bases are TGTGCCAGCAGTGAAGCGAGGGTTGCGATAGGGAACACTGAAGCTTTCTTT.

This clone has a handful of counts. The chain is built from TRBV19 and TRBJ2-3, with a weak D call TRBD2 (6 bases). CDR3 length: 15 residues. Deletions cut 1 base from V and 4 bases from J, with 12 bases between. The germline V gene encodes CDR1 LNHDA and CDR2 SQIVND (reference sequence). CDR3 DNA: TGTGCCAGTAGTATAGCGGCTAGCGTTTCAGATACGCAGTATTTT. Translating it yields CASSIAASVSDTQYF.

The rearrangement uses TRBV7-9 and TRBJ2-5; no clear D gene. The better agreement between TRBJ2-7 and the DNA end casts doubt on the J call. Germline lookup yields CDR1 SEHNR and CDR2 FQNEAQ (reference sequence). The CDR3 sequence is 12 residues long. For the CDR3, the DNA is TGTGCCAGCAGCTTAGATACCTCCGAGCAGTACTTC. It translates to CASSLDTSEQYF.

The V call is TRBV27, the J call TRBJ1-5; D gene ambiguous. The CDR3 totals 15 residues. V was clipped by 2 bases and J by 4 bases, with 12 bases between them. Germline V lookup: CDR1 MNHEY, CDR2 SMNVEV (reference sequence). CDR3 region: CASSLRTDVNQPQHF. In nucleotides, the CDR3 is TGTGCCAGCAGTTTACGGACTGACGTAAATCAGCCCCAGCATTTT.

V and J are TRBV7-9 and TRBJ2-1, with TRBD2 matching 7 bases. Germline V lookup: CDR1 SEHNR, CDR2 FQNEAQ (reference sequence). This CDR3 region has 15 residues. V lost 1 base and J lost 7; bases outside the gene matches: 7. The CDR3 nucleotides read TGTGCCAGCAGCTTAGGCGCGGGGGAGGGAAATGAGCAGTTCTTC. Protein: CASSLGAGEGNEQFF. Filled out from reference TRBV7-9 and TRBJ2-1, the complete variable domain reads DTGVSQNPRHKITKRGQNVTFRCDPISEHNRLYWYRQTLGQGPEFLTYFQNEAQLEKSRLLSDRFSAERPKGSFSTLEIQRTEQGDSAMYLCASSLGAGEGNEQFFGPGTRLTVL.

The gene calls are TRBV6-5 and TRBJ1-4; the match to TRBD1 covers 8 bases. The V segment lost 2 bases and the J segment 5 bases; nucleotides outside the gene matches: 4. Germline V lookup: CDR1 MNHEY, CDR2 SVGAGI. The CDR3 has 15 amino acids. CDR3 coding DNA: TGTGCCAGCAGTTACGGTACAGGGGGGAATGAAAAACTGTTTTTT. This gives the protein CASSYGTGGNEKLFF.

This chain joins TRBV18 and TRBJ1-1; the match to TRBD1 covers 10 bases. This CDR3 spans 18 amino acids. Germline V CDR1 and CDR2: KGHSH, LQKENI. V shed 1 base and J 0 bases; nucleotides not matched to a gene: 8. This CDR3 reads CASSPLQDRGLMNTEAFF. The CDR3 nucleotides are TGTGCCAGCTCACCACTCCAGGACAGGGGGTTAATGAACACTGAAGCTTTCTTT.